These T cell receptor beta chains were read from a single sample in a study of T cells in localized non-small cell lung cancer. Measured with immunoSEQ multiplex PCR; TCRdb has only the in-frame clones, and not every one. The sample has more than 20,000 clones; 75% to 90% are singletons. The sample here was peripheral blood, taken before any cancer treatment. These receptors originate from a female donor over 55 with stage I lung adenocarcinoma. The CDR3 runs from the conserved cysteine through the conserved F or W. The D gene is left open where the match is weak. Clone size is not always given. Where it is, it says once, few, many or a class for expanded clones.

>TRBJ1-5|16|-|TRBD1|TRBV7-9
CASSSTGGYSNQPQHF
TGTGCCAGCAGCTCCACAGGGGGGTATAGCAATCAGCCCCAGCATTTT
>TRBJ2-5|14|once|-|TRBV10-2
CASSVTGMQETQYF
TGCGCCAGCAGTGTAACAGGAATGCAAGAGACCCAGTACTTC
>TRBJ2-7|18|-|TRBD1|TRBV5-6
CAIVTAPRGQGGSYEQYF
TGTGCCATCGTCACAGCCCCCCGAGGACAGGGGGGTTCCTACGAGCAGTACTTC
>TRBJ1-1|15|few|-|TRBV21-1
CASSKGAVQNTEAFF
TGTGCCAGCAGCAAAGGGGCGGTACAGAACACTGAAGCTTTCTTT
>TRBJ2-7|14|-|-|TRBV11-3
CASSAGGRREEQYF
TGTGCCAGCAGTGCTGGGGGGCGCAGGGAAGAGCAGTACTTC
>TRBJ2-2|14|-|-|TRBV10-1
CASSGEGNTGELFF
TGCGCCAGCAGTGGTGAGGGGAACACCGGGGAGCTGTTTTTT
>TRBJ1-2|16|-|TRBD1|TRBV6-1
CASSASAPGQSLGYTF
TGTGCCAGCAGTGCATCGGCCCCGGGACAGTCTTTAGGCTACACCTTC
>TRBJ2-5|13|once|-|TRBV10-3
CAISGGPQETQYF
TGTGCCATCAGCGGCGGACCCCAAGAGACCCAGTACTTC
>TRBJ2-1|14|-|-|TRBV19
CASSRLSGEGEQFF
TGTGCCAGTAGTAGACTCTCGGGGGAAGGGGAGCAGTTCTTC
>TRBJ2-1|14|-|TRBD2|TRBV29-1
CSVDLGLAGAEQFF
TGCAGCGTTGATCTTGGACTAGCGGGAGCGGAGCAGTTCTTC
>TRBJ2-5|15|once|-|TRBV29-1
CSVSRDSPNLETQYF
TGCAGCGTTTCTCGAGACAGTCCTAATTTAGAGACCCAGTACTTC
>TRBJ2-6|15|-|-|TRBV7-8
CASSQPHGWANVLTF
TGTGCCAGCAGCCAACCCCATGGATGGGCCAACGTCCTGACTTTC
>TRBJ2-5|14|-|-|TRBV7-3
CASSLTPAGETQYF
TGTGCCAGCAGCTTAACGCCCGCCGGGGAGACCCAGTACTTC
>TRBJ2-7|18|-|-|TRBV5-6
CASSFSPLVGIPTYEQYF
TGTGCCAGCAGCTTTAGTCCTTTAGTAGGGATCCCGACCTACGAGCAGTACTTC
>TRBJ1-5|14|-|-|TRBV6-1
CASRAGASNQPQHF
TGTGCCAGCAGGGCGGGGGCTAGCAATCAGCCCCAGCATTTT
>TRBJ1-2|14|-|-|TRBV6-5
CASSSQGGGYGYTF
TGTGCCAGCAGTTCACAGGGAGGGGGATATGGCTACACCTTC
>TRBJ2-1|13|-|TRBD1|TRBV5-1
CASSWTGAWEQFF
TGCGCCAGCAGCTGGACAGGGGCCTGGGAGCAGTTCTTC
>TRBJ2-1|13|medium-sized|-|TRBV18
CASSPTGYNEQFF
TGTGCCAGCTCACCAACAGGGTACAATGAGCAGTTCTTC
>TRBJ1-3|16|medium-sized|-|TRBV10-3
CAIREEEGSSGNTIYF
TGTGCCATCAGGGAAGAGGAGGGATCCTCTGGAAACACCATATATTTT
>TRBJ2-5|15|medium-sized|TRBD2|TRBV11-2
CASSLEVAGDETQYF
TGTGCCAGCAGCTTAGAGGTAGCGGGAGACGAGACCCAGTACTTC
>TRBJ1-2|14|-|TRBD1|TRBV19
CASSFRDRGYGYTF
TGTGCCAGTAGTTTCCGGGACAGGGGTTATGGCTACACCTTC
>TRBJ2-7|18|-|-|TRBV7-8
CASIPGVPGQGNSYEQYF
TGTGCCAGCATCCCTGGGGTCCCGGGCCAAGGAAACTCCTACGAGCAGTACTTC
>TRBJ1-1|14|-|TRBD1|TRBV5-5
CASSLDRGIGEAFF
TGTGCCAGCAGCTTGGACAGGGGGATCGGTGAAGCTTTCTTT
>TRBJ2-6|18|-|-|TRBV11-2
CASSGYRVLSSGANVLTF
TGTGCCAGCAGCGGATACAGGGTTCTCAGCTCTGGGGCCAACGTCCTGACTTTC
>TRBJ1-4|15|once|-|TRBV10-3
CAISERGGPNEKLFF
TGTGCCATCAGTGAGAGAGGGGGTCCTAATGAAAAACTGTTTTTT
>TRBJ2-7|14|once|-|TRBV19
CASSIDSQTYEQYF
TGTGCCAGTAGTATTGATTCCCAGACCTACGAGCAGTACTTC
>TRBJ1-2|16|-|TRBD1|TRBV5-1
CASSLVTGEVNYGYTF
TGCGCCAGCAGCTTGGTGACAGGGGAGGTTAACTATGGCTACACCTTC